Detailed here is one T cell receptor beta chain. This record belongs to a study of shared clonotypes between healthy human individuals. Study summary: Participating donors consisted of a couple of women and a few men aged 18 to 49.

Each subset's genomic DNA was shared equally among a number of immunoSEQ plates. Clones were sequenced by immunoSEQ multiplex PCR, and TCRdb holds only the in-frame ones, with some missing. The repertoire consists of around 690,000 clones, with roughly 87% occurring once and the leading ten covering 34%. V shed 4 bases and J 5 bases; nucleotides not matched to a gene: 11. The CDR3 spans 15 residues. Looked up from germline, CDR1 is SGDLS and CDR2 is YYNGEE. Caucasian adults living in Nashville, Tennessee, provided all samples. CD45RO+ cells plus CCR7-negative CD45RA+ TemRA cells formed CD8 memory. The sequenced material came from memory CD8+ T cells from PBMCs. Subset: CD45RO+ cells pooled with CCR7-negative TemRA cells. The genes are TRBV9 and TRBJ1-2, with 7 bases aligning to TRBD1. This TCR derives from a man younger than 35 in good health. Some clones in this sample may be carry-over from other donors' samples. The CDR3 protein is CASSPRTGTGYGYTF. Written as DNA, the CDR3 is TGTGCCAGCAGCCCCAGGACAGGCACCGGGTATGGCTACACCTTC.